This T cell receptor (beta chain) is drawn from a study of beta chain features in type 1 diabetes. Study context: Cells sorted and examined across all samples totaled approximately 100 million.

There was one heparinised blood draw per donor, averaging approximately 120 mL. Study conclusions and caveats: Shortening that was moderate but significant affected the TCRB CDR3s of Type 1 diabetes patients in all four CD4+ subsets.

This CDR3 contains 14 residues. The junction had 6 bases not matched to a gene; V was cut back by 4 bases and J by 8 bases. CDR1 SNHLY and CDR2 FYNNEI come from the germline V gene. Comments on this clone: The target antigen is unknown.

Reverse transcribing all isolated RNA meant expressed TCRB transcripts were sequenced. Reads from naive, central memory and regulatory T cell samples averaged about 3.9 million. Assay: immunoSEQ multiplex PCR; the TCRdb copy retains only in-frame clones and omits some. Altogether a few hundred thousand clones are present, around 22% being singletons, with the ten largest covering around 0.013%. This chain connects TRBV2 to TRBJ2-1; TRBD2 aligns across 9 bases. The source is a young woman with type 1 diabetes. Sequencing was performed on naive CD4+ T cells from blood. The CDR3 loop reads CASSVVAGVHEQFF. In nucleotides, the CDR3 is TGTGCCAGCAGTGTGGTAGCGGGAGTTCATGAGCAGTTCTTC.